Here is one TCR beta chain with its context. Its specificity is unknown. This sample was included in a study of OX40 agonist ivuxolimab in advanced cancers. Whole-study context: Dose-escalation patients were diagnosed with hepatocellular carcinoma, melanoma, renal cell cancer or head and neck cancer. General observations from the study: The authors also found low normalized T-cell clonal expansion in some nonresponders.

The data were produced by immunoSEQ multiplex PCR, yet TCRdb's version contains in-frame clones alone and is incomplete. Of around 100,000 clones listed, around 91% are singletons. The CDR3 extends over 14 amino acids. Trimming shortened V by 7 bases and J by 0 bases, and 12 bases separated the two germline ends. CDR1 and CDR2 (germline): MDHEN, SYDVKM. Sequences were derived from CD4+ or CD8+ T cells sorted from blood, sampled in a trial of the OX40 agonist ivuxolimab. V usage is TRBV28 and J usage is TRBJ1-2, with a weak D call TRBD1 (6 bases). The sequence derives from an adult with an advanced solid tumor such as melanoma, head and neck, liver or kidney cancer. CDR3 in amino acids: CASKFTGTNYGYTF. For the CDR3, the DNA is TGTGCCAGCAAATTTACAGGGACTAACTATGGCTACACCTTC.